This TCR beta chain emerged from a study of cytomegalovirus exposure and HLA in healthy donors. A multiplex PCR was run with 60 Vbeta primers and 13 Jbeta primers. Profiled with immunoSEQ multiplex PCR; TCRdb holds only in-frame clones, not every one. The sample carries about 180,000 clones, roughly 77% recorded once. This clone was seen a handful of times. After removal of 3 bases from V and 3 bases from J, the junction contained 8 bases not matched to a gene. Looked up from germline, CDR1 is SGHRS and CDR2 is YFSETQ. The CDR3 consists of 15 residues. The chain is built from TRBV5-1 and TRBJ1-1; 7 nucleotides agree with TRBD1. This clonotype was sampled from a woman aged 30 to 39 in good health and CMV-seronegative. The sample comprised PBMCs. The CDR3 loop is CASSSRTGWDTEAFF. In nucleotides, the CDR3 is TGCGCCAGCAGCTCCCGGACAGGCTGGGACACTGAAGCTTTCTTT.